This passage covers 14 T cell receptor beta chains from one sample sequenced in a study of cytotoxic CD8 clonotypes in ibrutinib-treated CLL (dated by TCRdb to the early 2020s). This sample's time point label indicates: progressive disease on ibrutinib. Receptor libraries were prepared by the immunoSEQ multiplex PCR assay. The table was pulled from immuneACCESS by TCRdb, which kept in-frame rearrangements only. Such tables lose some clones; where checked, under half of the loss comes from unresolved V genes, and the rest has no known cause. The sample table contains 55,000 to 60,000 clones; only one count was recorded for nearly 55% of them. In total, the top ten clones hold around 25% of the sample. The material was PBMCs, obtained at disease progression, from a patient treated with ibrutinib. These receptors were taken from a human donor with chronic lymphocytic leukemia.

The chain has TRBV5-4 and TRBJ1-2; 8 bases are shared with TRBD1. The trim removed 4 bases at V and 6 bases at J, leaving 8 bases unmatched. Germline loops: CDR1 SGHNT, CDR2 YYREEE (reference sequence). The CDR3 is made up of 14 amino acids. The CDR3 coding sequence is TGTGCCAGCAGCCTGCCCGGACAGGGCGATGGCTACACCTTC. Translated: CASSLPGQGDGYTF.

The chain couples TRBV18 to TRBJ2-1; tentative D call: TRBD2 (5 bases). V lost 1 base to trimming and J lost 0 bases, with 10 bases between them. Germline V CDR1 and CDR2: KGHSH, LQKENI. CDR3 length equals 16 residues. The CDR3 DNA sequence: TGTGCCAGCTCACCACAGACTAAATTCTCCTACAATGAGCAGTTCTTC. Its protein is CASSPQTKFSYNEQFF.

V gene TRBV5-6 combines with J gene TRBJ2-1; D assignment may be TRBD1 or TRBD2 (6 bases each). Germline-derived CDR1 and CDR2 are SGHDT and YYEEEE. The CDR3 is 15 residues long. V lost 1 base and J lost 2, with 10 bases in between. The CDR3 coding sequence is TGTGCCAGCAGCTTGTGGGGGGCAACCTACAATGAGCAGTTCTTC. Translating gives CASSLWGATYNEQFF.

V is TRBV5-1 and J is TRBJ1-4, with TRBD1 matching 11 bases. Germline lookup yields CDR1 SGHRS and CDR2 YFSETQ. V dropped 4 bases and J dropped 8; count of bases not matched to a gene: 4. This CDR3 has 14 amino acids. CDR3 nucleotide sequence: TGCGCCAGCAGCCCGGACAGGGGGCGAGAAAAACTGTTTTTT. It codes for CASSPDRGREKLFF.

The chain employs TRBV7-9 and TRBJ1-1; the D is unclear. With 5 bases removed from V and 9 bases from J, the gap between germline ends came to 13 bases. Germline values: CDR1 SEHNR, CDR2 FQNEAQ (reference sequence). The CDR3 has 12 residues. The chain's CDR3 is CASSRLGMQAFF. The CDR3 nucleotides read TGTGCCAGCAGCCGATTGGGCATGCAAGCTTTCTTT.

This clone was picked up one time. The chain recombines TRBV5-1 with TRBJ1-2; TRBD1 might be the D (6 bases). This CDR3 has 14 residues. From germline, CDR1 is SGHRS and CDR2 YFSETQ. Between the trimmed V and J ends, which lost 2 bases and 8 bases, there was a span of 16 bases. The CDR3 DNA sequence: TGCGCCAGCAGCTTTGGAGGGACACTAGAAGGCTACACCTTC. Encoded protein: CASSFGGTLEGYTF.

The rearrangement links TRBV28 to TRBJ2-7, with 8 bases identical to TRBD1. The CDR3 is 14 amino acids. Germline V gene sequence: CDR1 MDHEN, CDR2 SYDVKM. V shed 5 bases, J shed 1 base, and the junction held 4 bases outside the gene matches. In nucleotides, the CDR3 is TGTGCCAGCAGTCCGTGGACAGGGTCCTACGAGCAGTACTTC. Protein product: CASSPWTGSYEQYF.

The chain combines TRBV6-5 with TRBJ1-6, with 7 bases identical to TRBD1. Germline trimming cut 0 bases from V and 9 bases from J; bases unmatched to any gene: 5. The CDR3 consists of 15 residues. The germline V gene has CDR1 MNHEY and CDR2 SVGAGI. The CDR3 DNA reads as TGTGCCAGCAGTTACTCAGACAGGGTTGCTTCACCCCTCCACTTT. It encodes CASSYSDRVASPLHF.

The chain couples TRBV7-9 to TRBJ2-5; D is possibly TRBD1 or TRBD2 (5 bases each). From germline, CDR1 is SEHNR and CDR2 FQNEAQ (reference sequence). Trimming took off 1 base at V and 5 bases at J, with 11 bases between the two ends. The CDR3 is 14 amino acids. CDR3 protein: CASSLGGRGETQYF. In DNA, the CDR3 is TGTGCCAGCAGCTTAGGGGGACGGGGCGAGACCCAGTACTTC.

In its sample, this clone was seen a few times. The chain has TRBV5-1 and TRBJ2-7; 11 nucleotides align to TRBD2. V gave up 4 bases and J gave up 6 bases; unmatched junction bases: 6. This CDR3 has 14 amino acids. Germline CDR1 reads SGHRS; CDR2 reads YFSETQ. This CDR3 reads CASSPTSGNSEQYF. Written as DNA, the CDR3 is TGCGCCAGCAGCCCGACTAGCGGGAATTCCGAGCAGTACTTC.

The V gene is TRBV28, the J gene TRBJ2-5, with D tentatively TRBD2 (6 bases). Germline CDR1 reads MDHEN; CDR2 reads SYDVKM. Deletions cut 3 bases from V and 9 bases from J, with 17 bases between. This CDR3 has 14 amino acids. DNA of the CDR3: TGTGCCAGCAGTTTTCTAGCGCCAGTGGCGTCCCAGTACTTC. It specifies CASSFLAPVASQYF.

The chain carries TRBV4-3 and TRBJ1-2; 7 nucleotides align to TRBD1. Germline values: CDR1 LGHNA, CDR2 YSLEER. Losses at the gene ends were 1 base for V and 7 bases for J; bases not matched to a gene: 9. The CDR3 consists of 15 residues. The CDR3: CASSQADRDPRGYTF. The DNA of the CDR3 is TGCGCCAGCAGCCAAGCAGACAGGGACCCCCGTGGCTACACCTTC.

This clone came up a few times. CDR3 amino acids: CASSPGGSGRARKGEQYF. CDR3 sequence (DNA): TGCGCCAGCAGCCCGGGGGGTAGCGGGAGGGCCAGGAAAGGCGAGCAGTACTTC. The chain is built from TRBV4-3 and TRBJ2-7, with 11 bases fitting TRBD2. The CDR3 loop spans 18 amino acids. J lost 6 bases, V lost 4 bases, and 17 bases had no gene match. Looked up from germline, CDR1 is LGHNA and CDR2 is YSLEER.

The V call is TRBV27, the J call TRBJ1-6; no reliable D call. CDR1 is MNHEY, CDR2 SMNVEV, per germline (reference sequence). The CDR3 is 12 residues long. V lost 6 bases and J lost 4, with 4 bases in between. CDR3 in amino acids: CASREYNSPLHF. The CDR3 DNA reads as TGTGCCAGCAGGGAGTATAATTCACCCCTCCACTTT.